The T cell receptor beta chain described here comes from a study of blood T cell repertoires in COVID-19. Cohort 3 donors counted as recovered after two negative PCRs, clearance, or resolved symptoms. Study processing details: Researchers report that nucleated cell counts were estimated from reference gene primer amplification. Data came from immunoSEQ multiplex PCR; TCRdb stores just in-frame clones and leaves some out. The V and J calls and the clone size are those of that table, but D and trimming were determined from the DNA. The data show about 390,000 clones, about 83% seen once. The sequenced sample was PBMCs or T cells enriched from blood (not recorded which). This TCR came from a woman aged 50 to 65 who had recovered from COVID-19.

The CDR3 bases are TGTGCCATCAGTGAGTCCGGAGAACTTGTCTATGGCTACACCTTC. Translation gives CAISESGELVYGYTF. This chain connects TRBV10-3 to TRBJ1-2; D remains unclear. The CDR3 is made up of 15 amino acids. CDR1 is ENHRY and CDR2 is SYGVKD in the germline V gene. V lost 0 bases to trimming and J lost 4 bases, with 12 bases between them.